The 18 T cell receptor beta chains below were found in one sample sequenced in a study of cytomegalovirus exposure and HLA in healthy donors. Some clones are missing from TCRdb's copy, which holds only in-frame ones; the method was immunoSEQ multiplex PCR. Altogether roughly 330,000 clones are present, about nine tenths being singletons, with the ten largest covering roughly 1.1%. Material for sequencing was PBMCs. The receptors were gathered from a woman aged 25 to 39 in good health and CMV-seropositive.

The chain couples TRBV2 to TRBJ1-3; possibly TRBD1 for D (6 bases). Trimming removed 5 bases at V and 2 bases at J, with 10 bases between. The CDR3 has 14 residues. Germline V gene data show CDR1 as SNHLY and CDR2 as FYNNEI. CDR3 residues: CASSTGRTGNTIYF. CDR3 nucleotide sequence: TGTGCCAGCAGTACAGGGAGAACTGGAAACACCATATATTTT.

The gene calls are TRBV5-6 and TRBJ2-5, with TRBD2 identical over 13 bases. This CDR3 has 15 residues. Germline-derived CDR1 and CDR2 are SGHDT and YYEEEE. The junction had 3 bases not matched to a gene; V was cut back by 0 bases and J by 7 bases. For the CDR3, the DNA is TGTGCCAGCAGCTTGGGCCGGACTAGCGGGAGGACCCAGTACTTC. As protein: CASSLGRTSGRTQYF.

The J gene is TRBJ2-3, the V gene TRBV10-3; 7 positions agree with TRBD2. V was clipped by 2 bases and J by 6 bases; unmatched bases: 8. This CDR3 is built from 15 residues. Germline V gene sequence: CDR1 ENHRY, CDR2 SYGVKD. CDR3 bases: TGTGCCATCAGTGAGGGGGCGGGAGTTGTTGATACGCAGTATTTT. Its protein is CAISEGAGVVDTQYF.

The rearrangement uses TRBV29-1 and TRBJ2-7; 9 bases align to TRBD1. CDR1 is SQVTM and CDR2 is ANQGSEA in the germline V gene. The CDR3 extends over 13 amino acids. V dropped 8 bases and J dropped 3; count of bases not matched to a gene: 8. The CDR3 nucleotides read TGCAGCACTCCGGGACAGGGACTCTACGAGCAGTACTTC. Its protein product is CSTPGQGLYEQYF.

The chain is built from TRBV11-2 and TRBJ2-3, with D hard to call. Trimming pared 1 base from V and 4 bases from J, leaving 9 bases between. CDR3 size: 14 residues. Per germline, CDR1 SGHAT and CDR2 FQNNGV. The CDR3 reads CASSLGPSSDTQYF. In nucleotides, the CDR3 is TGTGCCAGCAGCTTAGGACCCAGCTCAGATACGCAGTATTTT. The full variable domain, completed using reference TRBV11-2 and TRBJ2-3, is EAGVAQSPRYKIIEKRQSVAFWCNPISGHATLYWYQQILGQGPKLLIQFQNNGVVDDSQLPKDRFSAERLKGVDSTLKIQPAKLEDSAVYLCASSLGPSSDTQYFGPGTRLTVL.

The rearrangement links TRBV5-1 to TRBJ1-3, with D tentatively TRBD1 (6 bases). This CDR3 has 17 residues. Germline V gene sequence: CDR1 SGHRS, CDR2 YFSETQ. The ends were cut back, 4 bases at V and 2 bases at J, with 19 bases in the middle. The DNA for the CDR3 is TGCGCCAGCAGCACAAACCAGCCAGGGGTCGCTGGAAACACCATATATTTT. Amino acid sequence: CASSTNQPGVAGNTIYF. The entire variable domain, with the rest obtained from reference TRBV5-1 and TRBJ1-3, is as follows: KAGVTQTPRYLIKTRGQQVTLSCSPISGHRSVSWYQQTPGQGLQFLFEYFSETQRNKGNFPGRFSGRQFSNSRSEMNVSTLELGDSALYLCASSTNQPGVAGNTIYFGEGSWLTVV.

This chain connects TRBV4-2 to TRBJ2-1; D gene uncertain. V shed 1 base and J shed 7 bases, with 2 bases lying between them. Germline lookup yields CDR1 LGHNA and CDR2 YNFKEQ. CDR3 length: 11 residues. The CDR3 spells CASSQVNEQFF. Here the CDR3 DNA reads TGTGCCAGCAGCCAAGTGAATGAGCAGTTCTTC.

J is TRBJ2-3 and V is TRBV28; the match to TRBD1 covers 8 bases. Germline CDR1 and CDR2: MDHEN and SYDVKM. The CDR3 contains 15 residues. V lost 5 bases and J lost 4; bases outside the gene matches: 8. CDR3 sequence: CASSMDRAGADTQYF. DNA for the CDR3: TGTGCCAGCAGTATGGACAGGGCAGGGGCAGATACGCAGTATTTT. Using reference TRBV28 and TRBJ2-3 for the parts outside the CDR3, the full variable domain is DVKVTQSSRYLVKRTGEKVFLECVQDMDHENMFWYRQDPGLGLRLIYFSYDVKMKEKGDIPEGYSVSREKKERFSLILESASTNQTSMYLCASSMDRAGADTQYFGPGTRLTVL.

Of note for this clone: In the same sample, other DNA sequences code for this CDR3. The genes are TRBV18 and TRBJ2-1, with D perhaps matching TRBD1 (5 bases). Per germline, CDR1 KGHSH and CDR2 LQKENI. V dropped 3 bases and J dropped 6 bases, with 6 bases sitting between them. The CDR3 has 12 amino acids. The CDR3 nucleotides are TGTGCCAGCTCACCGCAGGGCAATGAGCAGTTCTTC. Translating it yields CASSPQGNEQFF.

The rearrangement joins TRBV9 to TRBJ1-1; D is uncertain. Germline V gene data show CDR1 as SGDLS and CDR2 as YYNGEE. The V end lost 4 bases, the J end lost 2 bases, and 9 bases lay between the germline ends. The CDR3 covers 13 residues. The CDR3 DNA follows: TGTGCCAGCAGCCTCACAACCAACACTGAAGCTTTCTTT. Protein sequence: CASSLTTNTEAFF.

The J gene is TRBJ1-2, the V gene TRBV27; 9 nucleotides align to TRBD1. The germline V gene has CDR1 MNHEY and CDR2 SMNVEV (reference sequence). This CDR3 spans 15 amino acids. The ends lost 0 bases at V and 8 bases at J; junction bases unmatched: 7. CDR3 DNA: TGTGCCAGCAGTTTATCGATGGGACAGGGTCTGGGCTACACCTTC. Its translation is CASSLSMGQGLGYTF.

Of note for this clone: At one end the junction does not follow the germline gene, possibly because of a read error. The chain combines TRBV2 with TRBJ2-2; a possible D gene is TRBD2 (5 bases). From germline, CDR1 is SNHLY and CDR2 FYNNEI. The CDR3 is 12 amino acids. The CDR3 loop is CASREAGRELFF. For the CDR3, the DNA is TGTGCCAGCAGGGAAGCCGGGAGGGAGCTGTTTTTT.

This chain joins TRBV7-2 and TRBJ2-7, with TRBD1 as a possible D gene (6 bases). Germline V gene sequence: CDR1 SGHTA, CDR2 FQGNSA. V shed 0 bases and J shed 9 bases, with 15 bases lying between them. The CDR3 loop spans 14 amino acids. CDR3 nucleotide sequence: TGTGCCAGCAGCTTAGCCTACCGGGACAACGGGCAGTACTTC. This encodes CASSLAYRDNGQYF.

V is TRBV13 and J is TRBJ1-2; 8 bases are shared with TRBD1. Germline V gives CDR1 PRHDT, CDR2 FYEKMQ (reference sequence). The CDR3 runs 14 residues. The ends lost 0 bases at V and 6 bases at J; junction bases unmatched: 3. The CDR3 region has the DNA TGTGCCAGCAGCTTAGGGGGACAGGTCCATGGCTACACCTTC. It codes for CASSLGGQVHGYTF.

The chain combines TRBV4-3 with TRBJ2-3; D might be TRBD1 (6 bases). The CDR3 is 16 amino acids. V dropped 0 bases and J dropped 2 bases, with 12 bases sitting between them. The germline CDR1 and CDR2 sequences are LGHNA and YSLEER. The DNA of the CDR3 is TGCGCCAGCAGCCAAGATCGAGGGACAAACACAGATACGCAGTATTTT. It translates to CASSQDRGTNTDTQYF.

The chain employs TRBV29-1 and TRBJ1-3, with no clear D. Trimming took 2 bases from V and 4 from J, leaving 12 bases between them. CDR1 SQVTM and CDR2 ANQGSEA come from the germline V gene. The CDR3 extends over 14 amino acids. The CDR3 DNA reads TGCAGCGTTGAATCTCCAGGTCTGGGAAACACCATATATTTT. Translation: CSVESPGLGNTIYF.

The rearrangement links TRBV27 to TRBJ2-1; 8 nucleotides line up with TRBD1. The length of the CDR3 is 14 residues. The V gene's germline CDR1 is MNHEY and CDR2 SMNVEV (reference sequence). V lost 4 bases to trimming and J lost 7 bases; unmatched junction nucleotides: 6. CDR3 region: CASSWTGLRNEQFF. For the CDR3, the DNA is TGTGCCAGCAGTTGGACAGGGTTAAGGAATGAGCAGTTCTTC.

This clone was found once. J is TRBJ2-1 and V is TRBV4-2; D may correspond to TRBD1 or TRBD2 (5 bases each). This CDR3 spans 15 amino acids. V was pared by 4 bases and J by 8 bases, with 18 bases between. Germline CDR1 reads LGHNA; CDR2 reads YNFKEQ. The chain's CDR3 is CASSLGPSSEDEQFF. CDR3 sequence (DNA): TGTGCCAGCAGCCTGGGACCTAGCTCGGAGGATGAGCAGTTCTTC.